This section outlines one T cell receptor (beta chain) sequence together with its context. Its target is unknown. The entry originates in a study of T-cell memory formation after mild COVID-19. This CDR3 region has 14 residues. From germline, CDR1 is MNHEY and CDR2 SVGAGI. Trimming at V came to 9 bases and at J to 4 bases, leaving 11 bases not matched to a gene. TCR alpha and TCR beta cDNA libraries with sample barcodes and UMIs came from 5'RACE using constant-segment primers. MiXCR, run by TCRdb on the 5' RACE reads, gives a single entry per CDR3 protein. The repertoire holds hundreds of thousands of distinct CDR3 sequences, 15% to 20% seen once, with around an eighth in the top ten. The study, taken as a whole, reports: Clones that shrank (day 15 to 85) were balanced CD4/CD8, whereas later expanders leaned CD4+. Largely, contracting CD4+ clones fell within CM and EM, and contracting CD8+ clones within EMRA.

The clonotype was recovered from an adult woman who had mild COVID-19 (a few samples of this study predate the infection). Cell type and time point are not known. The source material was PBMCs or a T cell subset sorted from them (not recorded which). The chain carries TRBV6-5 and TRBJ2-5, with 7 positions matching TRBD2. The CDR3 spells CASRVAGVSETQYF. Written as DNA, the CDR3 is TGTGCCAGTCGGGTGGCGGGGGTTTCAGAGACCCAGTACTTC.